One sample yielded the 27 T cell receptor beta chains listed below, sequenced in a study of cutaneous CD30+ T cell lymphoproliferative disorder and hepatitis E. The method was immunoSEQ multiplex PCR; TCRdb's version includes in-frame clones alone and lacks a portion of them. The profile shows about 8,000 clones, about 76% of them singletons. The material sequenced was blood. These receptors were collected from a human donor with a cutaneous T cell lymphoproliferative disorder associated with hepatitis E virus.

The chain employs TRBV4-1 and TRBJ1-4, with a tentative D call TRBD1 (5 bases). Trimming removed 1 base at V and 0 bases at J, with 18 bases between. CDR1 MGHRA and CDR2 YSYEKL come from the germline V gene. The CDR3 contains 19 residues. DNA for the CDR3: TGCGCCAGCAGCCAAGTTTCACACAGAGGACAACCAACTAATGAAAAACTGTTTTTT. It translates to CASSQVSHRGQPTNEKLFF.

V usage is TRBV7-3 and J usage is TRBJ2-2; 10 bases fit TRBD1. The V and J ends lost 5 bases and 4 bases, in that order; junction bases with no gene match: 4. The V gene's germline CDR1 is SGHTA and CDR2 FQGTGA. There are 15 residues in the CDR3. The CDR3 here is CASSQRTGGTGELFF. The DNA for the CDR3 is TGTGCCAGCAGCCAGAGGACAGGGGGCACCGGGGAGCTGTTTTTT.

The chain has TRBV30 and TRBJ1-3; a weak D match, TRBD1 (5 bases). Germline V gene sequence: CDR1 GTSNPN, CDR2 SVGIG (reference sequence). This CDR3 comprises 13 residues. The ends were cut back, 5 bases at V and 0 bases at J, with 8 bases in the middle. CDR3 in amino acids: CAWGALSGNTIYF. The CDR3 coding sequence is TGTGCCTGGGGGGCCCTCTCTGGAAACACCATATATTTT.

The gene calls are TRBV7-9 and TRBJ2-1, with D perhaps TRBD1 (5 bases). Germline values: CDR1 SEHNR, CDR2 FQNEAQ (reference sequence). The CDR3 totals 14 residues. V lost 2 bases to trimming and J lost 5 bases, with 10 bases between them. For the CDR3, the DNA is TGTGCCAGCAGCTTAACTCAGGGTAACAATGAGCAGTTCTTC. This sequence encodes CASSLTQGNNEQFF.

CDR3 sequence reads: CASGQNYEQYF. The CDR3 DNA sequence: TGCGCCAGCGGACAGAATTACGAGCAGTACTTC. The chain links TRBV4-1 to TRBJ2-7, with D possibly matching TRBD1 (6 bases). This CDR3 is 11 amino acids long. Deletions cut 8 bases from V and 4 bases from J, with 9 bases between. Germline loops: CDR1 MGHRA, CDR2 YSYEKL.

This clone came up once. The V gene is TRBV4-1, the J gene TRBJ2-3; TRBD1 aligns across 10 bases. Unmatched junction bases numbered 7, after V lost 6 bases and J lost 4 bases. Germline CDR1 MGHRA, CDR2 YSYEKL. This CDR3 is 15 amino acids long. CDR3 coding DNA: TGCGCCAGCAGGTCCGGGACAGGGGATTCAGATACGCAGTATTTT. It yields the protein CASRSGTGDSDTQYF.

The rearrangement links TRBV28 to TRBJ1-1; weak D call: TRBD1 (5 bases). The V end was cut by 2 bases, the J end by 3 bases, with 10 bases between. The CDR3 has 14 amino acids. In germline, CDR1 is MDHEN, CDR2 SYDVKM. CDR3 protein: CASSLPAGYTEAFF. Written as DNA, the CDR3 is TGTGCCAGCAGTTTACCGGCAGGGTACACTGAAGCTTTCTTT.

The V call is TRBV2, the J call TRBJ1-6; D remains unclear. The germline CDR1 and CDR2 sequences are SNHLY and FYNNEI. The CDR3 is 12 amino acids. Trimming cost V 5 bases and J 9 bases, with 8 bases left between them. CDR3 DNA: TGTGCCAGCAGTCCGGACCTTTCACCCCTCCACTTT. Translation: CASSPDLSPLHF.

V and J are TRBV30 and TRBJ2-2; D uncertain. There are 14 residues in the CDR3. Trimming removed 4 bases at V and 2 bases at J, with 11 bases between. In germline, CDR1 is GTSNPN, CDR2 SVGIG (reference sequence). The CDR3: CAWTGTLNTGELFF. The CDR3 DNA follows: TGTGCCTGGACAGGCACTTTAAACACCGGGGAGCTGTTTTTT.

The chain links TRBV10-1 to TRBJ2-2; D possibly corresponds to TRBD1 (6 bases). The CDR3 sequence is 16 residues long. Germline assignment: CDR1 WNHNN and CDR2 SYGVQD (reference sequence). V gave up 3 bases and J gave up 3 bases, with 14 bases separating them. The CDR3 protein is CASSDSRGLDTGELFF. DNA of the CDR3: TGCGCCAGCAGTGATTCCAGGGGCCTGGACACCGGGGAGCTGTTTTTT.

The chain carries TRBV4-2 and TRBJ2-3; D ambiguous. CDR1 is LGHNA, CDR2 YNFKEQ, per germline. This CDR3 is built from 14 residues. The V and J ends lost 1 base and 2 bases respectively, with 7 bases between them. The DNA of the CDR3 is TGTGCCAGCAGCCAAGGAACAGCCACAGATACGCAGTATTTT. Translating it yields CASSQGTATDTQYF.

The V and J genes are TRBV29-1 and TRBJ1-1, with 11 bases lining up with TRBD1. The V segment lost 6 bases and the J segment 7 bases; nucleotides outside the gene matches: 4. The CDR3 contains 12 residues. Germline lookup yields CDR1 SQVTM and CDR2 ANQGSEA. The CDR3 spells CSVQGQGDEAFF. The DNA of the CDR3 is TGCAGCGTCCAGGGACAGGGGGATGAAGCTTTCTTT.

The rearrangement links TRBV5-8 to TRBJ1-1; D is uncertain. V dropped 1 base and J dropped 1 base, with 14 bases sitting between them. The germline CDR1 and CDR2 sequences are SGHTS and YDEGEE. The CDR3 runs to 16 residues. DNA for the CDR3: TGTGCCAGCAGCTTGATAGTATATGTGGCGAACACTGAAGCTTTCTTT. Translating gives CASSLIVYVANTEAFF.

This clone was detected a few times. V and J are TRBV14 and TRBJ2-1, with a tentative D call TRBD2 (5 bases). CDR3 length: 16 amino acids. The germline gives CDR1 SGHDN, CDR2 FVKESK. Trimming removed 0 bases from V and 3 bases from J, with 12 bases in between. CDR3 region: CASSQEGSDGYNEQFF. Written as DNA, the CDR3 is TGTGCCAGCAGCCAAGAAGGTAGCGACGGCTACAATGAGCAGTTCTTC.

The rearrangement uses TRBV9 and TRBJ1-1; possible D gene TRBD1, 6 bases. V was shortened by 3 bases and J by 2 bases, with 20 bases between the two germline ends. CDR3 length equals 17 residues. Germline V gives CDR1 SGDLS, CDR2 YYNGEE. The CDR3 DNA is TGTGCCAGCAGCGAGACGGAGAGGGCAGGGGATAACACTGAAGCTTTCTTT. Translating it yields CASSETERAGDNTEAFF. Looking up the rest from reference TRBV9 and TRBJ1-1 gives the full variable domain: DSGVTQTPKHLITATGQRVTLRCSPRSGDLSVYWYQQSLDQGLQFLIQYYNGEERAKGNILERFSAQQFPDLHSELNLSSLELGDSALYFCASSETERAGDNTEAFFGQGTRLTVV.

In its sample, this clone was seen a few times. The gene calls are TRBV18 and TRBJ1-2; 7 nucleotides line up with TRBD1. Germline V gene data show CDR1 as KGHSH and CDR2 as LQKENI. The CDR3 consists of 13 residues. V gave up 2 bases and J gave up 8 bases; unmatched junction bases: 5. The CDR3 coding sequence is TGTGCCAGCTCACCAGACAGGGTAGAGGGCTACACCTTC. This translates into CASSPDRVEGYTF.

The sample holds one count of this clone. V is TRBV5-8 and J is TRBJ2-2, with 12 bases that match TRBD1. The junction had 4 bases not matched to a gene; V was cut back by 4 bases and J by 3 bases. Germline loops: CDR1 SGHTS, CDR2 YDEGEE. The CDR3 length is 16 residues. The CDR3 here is CASSPWDRGHTGELFF. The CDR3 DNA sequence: TGTGCCAGCAGCCCGTGGGACAGGGGGCACACCGGGGAGCTGTTTTTT.

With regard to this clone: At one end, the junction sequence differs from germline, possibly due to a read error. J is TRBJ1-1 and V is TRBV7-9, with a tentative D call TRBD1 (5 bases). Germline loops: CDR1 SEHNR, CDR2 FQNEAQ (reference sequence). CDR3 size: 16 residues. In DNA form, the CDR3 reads TGTGCCAGCAGTTTAGGGACGTCGGGATTTCACACTGAAGCTTTCTTT. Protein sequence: CASSLGTSGFHTEAFF.

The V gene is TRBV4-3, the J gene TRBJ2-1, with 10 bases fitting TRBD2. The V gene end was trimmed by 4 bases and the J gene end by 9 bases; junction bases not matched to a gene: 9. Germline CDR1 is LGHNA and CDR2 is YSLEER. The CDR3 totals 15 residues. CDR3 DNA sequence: TGCGCCAGCAGCCCAGCGGGAGGGAGTTTAGGTGAGCAGTTCTTC. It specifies CASSPAGGSLGEQFF.

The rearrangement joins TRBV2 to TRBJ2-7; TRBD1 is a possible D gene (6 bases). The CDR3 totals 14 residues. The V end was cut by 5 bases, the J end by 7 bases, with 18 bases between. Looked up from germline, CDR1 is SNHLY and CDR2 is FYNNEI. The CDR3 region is CASSLTRDIQEQYF. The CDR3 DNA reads TGTGCCAGCAGTCTCACCCGGGACATCCAAGAGCAGTACTTC.

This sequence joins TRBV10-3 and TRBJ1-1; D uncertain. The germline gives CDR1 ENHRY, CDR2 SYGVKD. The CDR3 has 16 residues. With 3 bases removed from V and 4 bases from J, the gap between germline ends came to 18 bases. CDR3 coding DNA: TGTGCCATCAGTGAACTGGCTGCAGGTTCTGGCACTGAAGCTTTCTTT. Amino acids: CAISELAAGSGTEAFF.

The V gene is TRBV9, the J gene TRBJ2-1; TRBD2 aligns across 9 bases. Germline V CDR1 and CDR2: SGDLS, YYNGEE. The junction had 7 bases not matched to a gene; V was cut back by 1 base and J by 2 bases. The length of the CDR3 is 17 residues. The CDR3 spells CASSVQDLAGAYNEQFF. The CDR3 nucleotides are TGTGCCAGCAGCGTACAGGATTTAGCGGGAGCCTACAATGAGCAGTTCTTC.

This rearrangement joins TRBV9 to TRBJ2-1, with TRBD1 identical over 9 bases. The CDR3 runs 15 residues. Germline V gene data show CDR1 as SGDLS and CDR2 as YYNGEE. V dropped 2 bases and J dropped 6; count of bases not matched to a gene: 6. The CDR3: CASSVWDRAGNEQFF. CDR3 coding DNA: TGTGCCAGCAGCGTTTGGGACAGGGCGGGCAATGAGCAGTTCTTC. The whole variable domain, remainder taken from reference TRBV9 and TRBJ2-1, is DSGVTQTPKHLITATGQRVTLRCSPRSGDLSVYWYQQSLDQGLQFLIQYYNGEERAKGNILERFSAQQFPDLHSELNLSSLELGDSALYFCASSVWDRAGNEQFFGPGTRLTVL.

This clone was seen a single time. The CDR3, as DNA: TGCGCCAGCAGCTGGTCGGCAACCTCTGGGGCCAACGTCCTGACTTTC. Translated, it gives CASSWSATSGANVLTF. This chain uses TRBV5-1 with TRBJ2-6; D gene ambiguous. The CDR3 sequence is 16 residues long. V lost 3 bases and J 0 bases, leaving 10 bases between the germline ends. CDR1 and CDR2 (germline): SGHRS, YFSETQ.

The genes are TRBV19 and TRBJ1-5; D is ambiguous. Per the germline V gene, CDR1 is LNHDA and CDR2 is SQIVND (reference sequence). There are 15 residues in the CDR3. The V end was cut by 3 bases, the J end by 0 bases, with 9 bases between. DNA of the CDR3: TGTGCCAGTAGTATCATCTCGGGTAGCAATCAGCCCCAGCATTTT. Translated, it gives CASSIISGSNQPQHF.

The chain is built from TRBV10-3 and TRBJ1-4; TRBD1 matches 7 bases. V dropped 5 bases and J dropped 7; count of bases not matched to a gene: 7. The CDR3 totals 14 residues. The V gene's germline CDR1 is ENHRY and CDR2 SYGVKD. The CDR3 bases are TGTGCCATCAGTATGACAGGGATGGGTGAAAAACTGTTTTTT. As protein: CAISMTGMGEKLFF.

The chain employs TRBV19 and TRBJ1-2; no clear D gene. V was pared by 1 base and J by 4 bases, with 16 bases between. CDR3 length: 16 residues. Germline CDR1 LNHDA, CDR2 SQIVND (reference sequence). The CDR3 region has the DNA TGTGCCAGTAGTATAGGACACCGCTCAGGAGCCTATGGCTACACCTTC. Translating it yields CASSIGHRSGAYGYTF.